This TCR beta chain was sequenced during a study of blood T cell repertoires in COVID-19 (dated by TCRdb to about 2020). Looking at the study overall: The collaborator samples originated in the United States, Italy and Spain and spanned the acute and convalescent phases of COVID-19. The material from the prospective study consisted of cDNA or gDNA derived from T cells, B-cell-depleted T cells, or PBMCs. Subjects who had been exposed to COVID-19, were actively infected with it, or had recovered from it provided the deeply sampled blood TCRbeta repertoires that made up the dataset. A freely available public database, intended as a resource for researchers studying the immune response to SARS-CoV-2, is where the repertoires were released. Samples were obtained from the ongoing ImmuneRACE study (first 160 participants) and from 1,000 to 1,500 subjects provided by 6 global collaborators. The sample metadata nearly always contained a de-identified subject ID, COVID-19 status, age in years and sex. Where HLA class I and class II types were available, the types were taken from metadata supplied by the sample provider, not from assay-based typing. Beyond this particular receptor, the publication reports: The amount of clinical and demographic metadata varied by source and participant and was provided uncurated.

Samples from volunteer blood donors who had recovered from COVID-19 were contributed by a second Seattle source. Collaborating institutions collected whole blood in K2EDTA tubes following their own protocols. Collaborator samples were shipped for TCRbeta analysis as frozen whole blood, isolated PBMCs, or DNA extracted from either sample type. TCRbeta CDR3 regions were amplified from genomic DNA by means of the immunoSEQ Assay, a bias-controlled multiplex PCR. Per the source publication's procedure: The number of nucleated cells in each sample was estimated from the amplification of reference gene primers within the assay. To quantify the absolute abundance of each unique TCRbeta CDR3 rearrangement, sequence reads were collapsed and filtered. For each sample, productive Simpson clonality was calculated as the square root of Simpson's diversity index across productive rearrangements. This immuneACCESS table, as held by TCRdb, lists in-frame sequences with V and J called but not all clones. Of the missing ones, under half trace to an unresolved V gene in checked studies; the others have no known cause. V, J and clone size are taken as reported in that table, and D and trimming were inferred from the DNA itself. The sample table records roughly 340,000 clones; around nine tenths of these occur just once. The ten largest clones represent around 3.5% of the sample.

The CDR3 numbers 15 residues from cysteine through phenylalanine. The sequence is cut down to CDR3 DNA, 45 bases in frame from base 1. Trimming at the junction amounts to 3 bases on V and 5 bases on J, and the germline ends lie 14 bases apart. A remark on this clone: Its antigen target is currently unknown. Base qualities are not at hand, and no much larger clone is one base apart.

Recombination connected TRBV6-7 to TRBJ2-1, with no confident D gene call. TRBV6-7 qualifies as an ORF whose function is uncertain. The sequencing sample was made of peripheral blood. This clonotype was sampled from a woman under 30 who had recovered from COVID-19. The CDR3 amino acid sequence is: CASSYRWAPDNEQFF. The base sequence is TGTGCCAGCAGTTATCGCTGGGCACCAGACAATGAGCAGTTCTTC.